This entry lists 7 T cell receptor beta chains sequenced from one sample in a study of T cell changes during pregnancy in multiple sclerosis. The assay was immunoSEQ multiplex PCR, and TCRdb's table has in-frame clones only and misses some. The sample lists about 55,000 clones, 93% occurring once. The input for sequencing was CD8+ T cells from peripheral blood mononuclear cells, taken in the second trimester of pregnancy. These receptors were collected from a female donor with multiple sclerosis, enrolled in a pregnancy study.

CDR3 DNA sequence: TGTGCCAGCAGCTTGAGTCCTGCAAGCGGGGACGAGCAGTACTTC. It encodes CASSLSPASGDEQYF. V and J are TRBV5-4 and TRBJ2-7; 7 nucleotides agree with TRBD2. There are 15 residues in the CDR3. The V and J ends lost 1 base and 5 bases, in that order; junction bases with no gene match: 9. Germline CDR1 reads SGHNT; CDR2 reads YYREEE (reference sequence).

The V gene is TRBV6-6, the J gene TRBJ1-1, with unresolved D. This CDR3 contains 15 residues. Trimming took off 0 bases at V and 0 bases at J, with 8 bases between the two ends. CDR1 and CDR2 from the germline V gene are MNHNY and SVGAGI (reference sequence). The CDR3 nucleotides read TGTGCCAGCAGTTACTCGTTTACGGTGAACACTGAAGCTTTCTTT. Translated: CASSYSFTVNTEAFF.

The gene calls are TRBV6-1 and TRBJ2-7; D ambiguous. This CDR3 region has 14 residues. CDR1 is MNHNS and CDR2 is SASEGT in the germline V gene. V gave up 5 bases and J gave up 5 bases, with 16 bases separating them. DNA for the CDR3: TGTGCCAGCAGTATACGGGTTTTAAGTAACGAGCAGTACTTC. Its translation is CASSIRVLSNEQYF.

This clone was recorded a few times. The rearrangement links TRBV14 to TRBJ1-1, with no clear D. V was pared by 0 bases and J by 3 bases, with 11 bases between. The CDR3 length is 15 residues. Germline CDR1 reads SGHDN; CDR2 reads FVKESK. The CDR3 spells CASSQDQVVYTEAFF. Here the CDR3 DNA reads TGTGCCAGCAGCCAAGATCAAGTAGTATACACTGAAGCTTTCTTT.

The chain is built from TRBV9 and TRBJ2-7; D is undetermined. Germline V gives CDR1 SGDLS, CDR2 YYNGEE. CDR3 size: 12 residues. V gave up 0 bases and J gave up 7 bases, with 8 bases separating them. This chain's CDR3 is CASSVDRSEQYF. In DNA, the CDR3 is TGTGCCAGCAGCGTAGACCGGAGTGAGCAGTACTTC.

The J gene is TRBJ1-2, the V gene TRBV27, with D possibly being TRBD1 (5 bases). CDR3 length: 14 amino acids. The V and J ends lost 2 bases and 1 base respectively, with 8 bases between them. CDR1 and CDR2 (germline): MNHEY, SMNVEV (reference sequence). The CDR3 spells CASSLTGVNYGYTF. DNA for the CDR3: TGTGCCAGCAGTTTAACAGGCGTTAACTATGGCTACACCTTC.

The chain uses TRBV9 and TRBJ1-6; 7 bases match TRBD1. The V gene end was trimmed by 4 bases and the J gene end by 5 bases; junction bases not matched to a gene: 6. The CDR3 extends over 15 amino acids. CDR1 and CDR2 (germline): SGDLS, YYNGEE. The CDR3 loop reads CASSPSTGDNSPLHF. The CDR3 bases are TGTGCCAGCAGCCCATCCACAGGGGATAATTCACCCCTCCACTTT.